The present entry profiles one T cell receptor beta chain with its context. The count of this clone is one. Its target antigen remains unknown. No base quality information exists; no much larger clone differs at one position. Genomic DNA was extracted from sorted cells for sequencing of the TCRbeta CDR3 region. The immunoSEQ Assay was used for sequencing of TCRbeta CDR3 regions. TCRdb retrieved this table from immuneACCESS and kept in-frame rearrangements only. Not all clones are present; in checked studies, unresolved V genes account for under half, and no reason is known for the remainder. The table for this sample lists some 50,000 clones; approximately 86% of them were counted only once. The ten biggest clones cover roughly 13% of the sample. The record originates from a study of OX40 agonist ivuxolimab in advanced cancers. About the investigation overall: Ivuxolimab was an agonistic, fully human IgG2 monoclonal antibody directed against OX40 (CD134), a costimulatory receptor. Intravenous ivuxolimab was administered to patients every 2 weeks at six dose levels: 0.01, 0.1, 0.3, 1.5, 3 and 10 mg/kg. Of the roughly 52 dose-escalation patients, hepatocellular carcinoma was present in approximately 20, melanoma in roughly 15, renal cell carcinoma in 9 and head and neck cancer in 9. In the dose-escalation cohort, approximately 80% of patients were male, and the mean age was around 60 years with a range of roughly 20 to 79. Patients were allowed to have had prior anti-PD-1, anti-PD-L1 or anti-CTLA-4 therapy, and approximately 40% of the dose-escalation patients had previously received checkpoint inhibitors. Partial responses occurred in three dose-escalation patients, of whom one had hepatocellular carcinoma and two had cutaneous melanoma. Peripheral TCRbeta sequencing was intended to test whether TCR sequence diversity was altered and clonal T-cell expansion was caused by ivuxolimab. The paper describes the monotherapy dose-escalation part (N = 52 patients) of the phase I trial of ivuxolimab. General findings and caveats noted by the study authors: Partial responders in the 0.1-3.0 mg/kg groups had among the lowest normalized peripheral clonal expansion, especially among CD8+ T cells. The antigen specificity of the clonally expanded peripheral T cells was not determined. At doses from 0.1 to 3.0 mg/kg, clonal expansion was seen in both CD4+ and CD8+ blood T cells between baseline and week 6. Low levels of normalized T-cell clonal expansion were also seen in some patients who did not respond. On average, CD8+ T cells showed more expanded clones than CD4+ T cells after ivuxolimab.

Patients with a history of autoimmune disease or receiving systemic immunosuppression were excluded from the trial. Peripheral blood for TCR sequencing was collected from all dose cohorts at baseline, on cycle 4 day 1, and on cycle 7 day 1. Samples came from an open-label, multicenter, first-in-human phase I dose-escalation trial of ivuxolimab. Adults with locally advanced or metastatic melanoma, renal cell, hepatocellular, or head and neck squamous cell carcinoma were enrolled in the trial. CD4+ and CD8+ T cells were sorted separately from peripheral blood before TCR sequencing. Sequencing used CD4+ or CD8+ T cells sorted from blood, obtained in a trial of the OX40 agonist ivuxolimab. This TCR derives from an adult with an advanced solid tumor such as melanoma, head and neck, liver or kidney cancer.

Read as DNA, the sequence is TGTGCCATCAGTGAACGGACTCAAGATCAGCCCCAGCATTTT. The resulting protein is CAISERTQDQPQHF. Recombination linked TRBV10-3 to TRBJ1-5, with no confidently assigned D gene. V is reduced by 3 bases and J by 5 bases, leaving a spacing of 11 bases between them. The germline V gene provides CDR1 ENHRY and CDR2 SYGVKD. From cysteine to phenylalanine, the CDR3 is 14 amino acids long. Left in the record is the CDR3 DNA by itself, 42 bases read in frame from the first base.